This T cell receptor beta chain is drawn from a study of response to subunit inactivated influenza vaccine. General study results and limits: Authors suggested seasonal influenza vaccinations each recruit few new T cells.

J gave up 6 bases and V 4 bases, and 9 bases lay outside the gene matches. This CDR3 has 13 amino acids. The germline CDR1 and CDR2 sequences are DFQATT and SNEGSKA (reference sequence). Turning to this clonotype: Its antigen is unknown.

From the RT-PCR reads, TCRdb called clonotypes with MiXCR, one entry per CDR3 protein. In the table there are 650,000 to 800,000 distinct CDR3 sequences, approximately 17% of which are singletons. The receptor was isolated from a man aged 50 to 60 who received an inactivated influenza vaccine. The sample was PBMCs from blood, taken roughly 5 days after vaccination. The genes are TRBV20-1 and TRBJ2-7; 7 bases are shared with TRBD2. The CDR3, as DNA: TGCAGTGCTACCTGGGACTACAATTTCGAGCAGTACTTC. It is translated as CSATWDYNFEQYF.